These 3 T cell receptor beta chains originate from one sample sequenced in a study of T cell responses to AZD1222 COVID-19 vaccine. The repertoire was sequenced with immunoSEQ multiplex PCR; TCRdb's copy has only in-frame clones and lacks some. This table holds more than 70,000 clones, over 70% found once. Sequenced here: peripheral blood, sampled on day 0 of AZD1222 vaccination. Receptors originate from an adult in good health.

The V and J genes are TRBV21-1 and TRBJ1-2; whether TRBD1, the table's D call, matches the DNA was not checked. TRBV21-1 is labeled a pseudogene. The CDR3 consists of 18 residues. The CDR3 protein is CASSKAPLETELNYGYTF. Here the CDR3 DNA reads TGTGCCAGCAGCAAAGCTCCCCTGGAAACAGAATTGAACTATGGCTACACCTTC.

This chain joins TRBV6-5 and TRBJ1-1, with D hard to call. The CDR3 runs to 14 residues. The V and J ends lost 4 bases and 10 bases respectively, with 19 bases between them. CDR1 is MNHEY and CDR2 is SVGAGI in the germline V gene. For the CDR3, the DNA is TGTGCCAGCAGTTTCTCTGAAGGGAGATTGGGAGCTTTCTTT. It codes for CASSFSEGRLGAFF.

The CDR3 sequence is CASSPSRITDTQYF. The CDR3 DNA reads as TGTGCCAGCAGCCCGTCTAGGATCACAGATACGCAGTATTTT. The chain joins TRBV11-3 to TRBJ2-3; D is undetermined. Germline CDR1 reads SGHNT; CDR2 reads YENEEA. V was shortened by 5 bases and J by 2 bases, with 11 bases between the two germline ends. CDR3 length: 14 residues.